Following are 24 T cell receptor beta chains from one sample sequenced in a study of blood T cell repertoires in COVID-19. The assay was immunoSEQ multiplex PCR, and TCRdb's table has in-frame clones only and misses some. The data show over 130,000 clones, roughly 73% seen once. The source material was peripheral blood. The receptors stem from a woman in her 50s with active or convalescent COVID-19.

This clone was found a few times. The rearrangement uses TRBV12-5 and TRBJ2-7; TRBD1 matches at 11 bases. V lost 1 base to trimming and J lost 2 bases; unmatched junction nucleotides: 4. Germline values: CDR1 LGHNT, CDR2 FRNRAP. The CDR3 is 16 residues long. DNA of the CDR3: TGTGCTAGTGGTTTGGCCCGGGACAGGGGGACCTACGAGCAGTACTTC. Translating gives CASGLARDRGTYEQYF.

The chain links TRBV30 to TRBJ1-2; D possibly corresponds to TRBD1 (6 bases). Germline V gives CDR1 GTSNPN, CDR2 SVGIG (reference sequence). V was clipped by 4 bases and J by 6 bases, with 9 bases between them. The CDR3 runs to 11 residues. This CDR3 is CAWNRDDGYTF. In DNA form, the CDR3 reads TGTGCCTGGAACAGGGATGATGGCTACACCTTC. Full variable domain (missing parts from reference TRBV30 and TRBJ1-2): SQTIHQWPATLVQPVGSPLSLECTVEGTSNPNLYWYRQAAGRGLQLLFYSVGIGQISSEVPQNLSASRPQDRQFILSSKKLLLSDSGFYLCAWNRDDGYTFGSGTRLTVV.

The gene calls are TRBV4-3 and TRBJ1-2; 7 bases map to TRBD1. The CDR3 has 15 residues. The trim removed 0 bases at V and 8 bases at J, leaving 9 bases unmatched. The germline CDR1 and CDR2 sequences are LGHNA and YSLEER. The CDR3 sequence: CASSQDRPGGRGYTF. For the CDR3, the DNA is TGCGCCAGCAGCCAAGACAGGCCAGGGGGTAGGGGCTACACCTTC.

V usage is TRBV19 and J usage is TRBJ2-3, with D unresolved. V was trimmed by 3 bases and J by 0 bases, leaving 7 bases between them. Germline V gene data show CDR1 as LNHDA and CDR2 as SQIVND (reference sequence). The CDR3 is 14 amino acids. The CDR3 sequence is CASSIGVSTDTQYF. In DNA, the CDR3 is TGTGCCAGTAGTATCGGTGTTAGCACAGATACGCAGTATTTT. Full variable domain (remainder filled in from reference TRBV19 and TRBJ2-3): DGGITQSPKYLFRKEGQNVTLSCEQNLNHDAMYWYRQDPGQGLRLIYYSQIVNDFQKGDIAEGYSVSREKKESFPLTVTSAQKNPTAFYLCASSIGVSTDTQYFGPGTRLTVL.

This clone was seen more than once but under ten times. For the CDR3, the DNA is TGTGCCAGCAGCTTACTGGCCATGGATACGCAGTATTTT. This gives the protein CASSLLAMDTQYF. This chain joins TRBV7-9 and TRBJ2-3; unclear D gene. Trimming stripped 2 bases from V and 6 bases from J, with 9 bases between. Looked up from germline, CDR1 is SEHNR and CDR2 is FQNEAQ (reference sequence). This CDR3 has 13 residues.

The CDR3: CASSSGTGASGNTIYF. Here the CDR3 DNA reads TGTGCCAGCAGCTCCGGGACAGGGGCGTCTGGAAACACCATATATTTT. The rearrangement joins TRBV5-6 to TRBJ1-3, with 10 bases lining up with TRBD1. The V gene's germline CDR1 is SGHDT and CDR2 YYEEEE. Trimming at V came to 3 bases and at J to 1 base, leaving 4 bases not matched to a gene. The CDR3 length is 16 residues.

The chain recombines TRBV19 with TRBJ2-6; possible D gene TRBD1, 5 bases. The CDR3 loop spans 14 amino acids. The V and J ends lost 9 bases and 0 bases respectively, with 9 bases between them. The germline CDR1 and CDR2 sequences are LNHDA and SQIVND (reference sequence). CDR3 nucleotides: TGTGCCAGCGAACAGGTCTCTGGGGCCAACGTCCTGACTTTC. Residues: CASEQVSGANVLTF. Variable domain in full (rest from reference TRBV19 and TRBJ2-6): DGGITQSPKYLFRKEGQNVTLSCEQNLNHDAMYWYRQDPGQGLRLIYYSQIVNDFQKGDIAEGYSVSREKKESFPLTVTSAQKNPTAFYLCASEQVSGANVLTFGAGSRLTVL.

This clone was seen at least ten times. This chain links TRBV4-3 with TRBJ2-1; 8 nucleotides align to TRBD2. From germline, CDR1 is LGHNA and CDR2 YSLEER. The length of the CDR3 is 15 residues. With V trimmed by 2 bases and J by 8 bases, 8 bases remained unmatched. The CDR3 DNA sequence: TGCGCCAGCAGCCAATTACCGGGACTAGGATATGAGCAGTTCTTC. Translation: CASSQLPGLGYEQFF.

The rearrangement joins TRBV6-5 to TRBJ1-1; no firm D call. Germline V CDR1 and CDR2: MNHEY, SVGAGI. Trimming stripped 7 bases from V and 1 base from J, with 13 bases between. The CDR3 spans 14 residues. The DNA for the CDR3 is TGTGCCAGCATACGGAGGGAGGGGAACACTGAAGCTTTCTTT. Its protein is CASIRREGNTEAFF.

CDR3 sequence: CASSEGGQVEKLFF. The CDR3 coding sequence is TGTGCCAGCAGTGAGGGGGGTCAAGTGGAAAAACTGTTTTTT. The rearrangement links TRBV2 to TRBJ1-4, with D possibly matching TRBD1 (5 bases). Germline CDR1 is SNHLY and CDR2 is FYNNEI. This CDR3 region has 14 residues. V shed 3 bases and J shed 8 bases, with 13 bases lying between them.

The rearrangement links TRBV6-2 or TRBV6-3 to TRBJ2-1; a possible D gene is TRBD1 (5 bases). Trimming pared 6 bases from V and 7 bases from J, leaving 10 bases between. CDR1 and CDR2 from the germline V gene are MNHEY and SVGEGT. This CDR3 has 12 residues. CDR3 DNA sequence: TGTGCCAGCAGCTCGGACAAGAATGAGCAGTTCTTC. It specifies CASSSDKNEQFF.

The V gene is TRBV10-3, the J gene TRBJ1-2, with D possibly matching TRBD1 (5 bases). The CDR3 length is 15 residues. V was cut by 0 bases and J by 8 bases, with 16 bases left in between. Per the germline V gene, CDR1 is ENHRY and CDR2 is SYGVKD. The CDR3 loop reads CAISESWQGLGGYTF. CDR3 DNA: TGTGCCATCAGTGAGTCGTGGCAGGGACTAGGGGGCTACACCTTC.

This clone was seen a few times. The CDR3 protein is CASSLDSPSTDTQYF. Written as DNA, the CDR3 is TGTGCCAGCAGCCTGGACAGTCCTAGCACAGATACGCAGTATTTT. The chain couples TRBV6-5 to TRBJ2-3; D is perhaps TRBD1 (6 bases). V was clipped by 6 bases and J by 0 bases, with 13 bases between them. Germline V gene sequence: CDR1 MNHEY, CDR2 SVGAGI. This CDR3 has 15 amino acids.

The gene calls are TRBV18 and TRBJ2-5; D might be TRBD2 (5 bases). Germline CDR1 reads KGHSH; CDR2 reads LQKENI. The V end lost 3 bases, the J end lost 5 bases, and 22 bases lay between the germline ends. This CDR3 is 17 amino acids long. As DNA, the CDR3 is TGTGCCAGCTCACCCCTCGATCCTGCCCGCGGGTGGGAGACCCAGTACTTC. This codes for CASSPLDPARGWETQYF.

This clone came up a few times. The chain links TRBV7-6 to TRBJ1-4, with D possibly being TRBD1 (5 bases). CDR3 size: 16 residues. Germline-derived CDR1 and CDR2 are SGHVS and FNYEAQ. V gave up 1 base and J gave up 8 bases, with 17 bases separating them. This CDR3 reads CASSLGVAGPGEKLFF. CDR3 coding DNA: TGTGCCAGCAGCTTAGGGGTGGCAGGGCCCGGGGAAAAACTGTTTTTT.

The chain couples TRBV5-1 to TRBJ2-1, with 11 bases fitting TRBD2. There are 15 residues in the CDR3. V shed 2 bases and J 6 bases; nucleotides not matched to a gene: 4. Looked up from germline, CDR1 is SGHRS and CDR2 is YFSETQ. CDR3 sequence: CASSFTSGGGNEQFF. In DNA, the CDR3 is TGCGCCAGCAGCTTCACTAGCGGGGGTGGCAATGAGCAGTTCTTC.

The chain employs TRBV5-3 and TRBJ1-2; 9 bases agree with TRBD1. TRBV5-3 is flagged as an ORF with uncertain function. This CDR3 comprises 23 residues. Trimming took 4 bases from V and 6 from J; bases not matched to a gene: 34. The CDR3 protein is CARSLDRVQSCNIVGTGLDGYTF. CDR3 in DNA: TGTGCCAGAAGCCTTGACAGAGTACAAAGCTGTAACATTGTGGGGACAGGGCTGGATGGCTACACCTTC.

This chain links TRBV19 with TRBJ2-7, with 7 bases aligning to TRBD1. Germline V gives CDR1 LNHDA, CDR2 SQIVND (reference sequence). This CDR3 contains 13 residues. The V and J ends lost 9 bases and 3 bases, in that order; junction bases with no gene match: 8. The CDR3 DNA follows: TGTGCCAGCAGACCGACAGGGTTCTACGAGCAGTACTTC. Encoded protein: CASRPTGFYEQYF.

The V gene is TRBV5-3, the J gene TRBJ2-2; D gene unclear. TRBV5-3 is filed as an ORF, its function uncertain. Trimming pared 2 bases from V and 5 bases from J, leaving 22 bases between. The CDR3 extends over 18 amino acids. CDR3 in amino acids: CARSLTPLLRDRTGELFF. Written as DNA, the CDR3 is TGTGCCAGAAGCTTAACCCCCTTATTGAGAGATCGAACCGGGGAGCTGTTTTTT.

This clone was counted a few times. The chain carries TRBV10-1 and TRBJ2-7; D unclear. CDR3 length: 11 amino acids. V shed 11 bases and J shed 5 bases, with 13 bases lying between them. In germline, CDR1 is WNHNN, CDR2 SYGVQD (reference sequence). The chain's CDR3 is CAGPVLDEQYF. DNA for the CDR3: TGCGCCGGGCCCGTTTTGGACGAGCAGTACTTC.

This chain links TRBV10-3 with TRBJ2-1; 8 nucleotides line up with TRBD1. Trimming took 4 bases from V and 7 from J; bases not matched to a gene: 6. The CDR3 contains 14 residues. From germline, CDR1 is ENHRY and CDR2 SYGVKD. Here the CDR3 DNA reads TGTGCCATCAGTGCGACAGGGGAGGTGAATGAGCAGTTCTTC. Protein: CAISATGEVNEQFF.

The rearrangement joins TRBV11-1 to TRBJ2-7, with D tentatively TRBD1 (6 bases). The CDR3 contains 18 residues. Germline V CDR1 and CDR2: SGHAT, FQDESV (reference sequence). V lost 0 bases and J lost 4, with 22 bases in between. In DNA, the CDR3 is TGTGCCAGCAGCTTAGCGTCCACGGACAGCTTGTTGGATTACGAGCAGTACTTC. This encodes CASSLASTDSLLDYEQYF.

This chain uses TRBV5-1 with TRBJ2-3, with a weak D call TRBD1 (6 bases). The CDR3 covers 12 residues. V gave up 5 bases and J gave up 3 bases, with 7 bases separating them. The germline gives CDR1 SGHRS, CDR2 YFSETQ. In nucleotides, the CDR3 is TGCGCCAGCAGGCAGGGGACAGATACGCAGTATTTT. Protein product: CASRQGTDTQYF.

V gene TRBV6-6 combines with J gene TRBJ2-1; 10 nucleotides match TRBD2. Losses at the gene ends were 4 bases for V and 7 bases for J; bases not matched to a gene: 7. The germline V gene encodes CDR1 MNHNY and CDR2 SVGAGI (reference sequence). The CDR3 totals 15 residues. For the CDR3, the DNA is TGTGCCAGCAGTTCCGGGTTAGCGGGGGGAAATGAGCAGTTCTTC. Translating gives CASSSGLAGGNEQFF.